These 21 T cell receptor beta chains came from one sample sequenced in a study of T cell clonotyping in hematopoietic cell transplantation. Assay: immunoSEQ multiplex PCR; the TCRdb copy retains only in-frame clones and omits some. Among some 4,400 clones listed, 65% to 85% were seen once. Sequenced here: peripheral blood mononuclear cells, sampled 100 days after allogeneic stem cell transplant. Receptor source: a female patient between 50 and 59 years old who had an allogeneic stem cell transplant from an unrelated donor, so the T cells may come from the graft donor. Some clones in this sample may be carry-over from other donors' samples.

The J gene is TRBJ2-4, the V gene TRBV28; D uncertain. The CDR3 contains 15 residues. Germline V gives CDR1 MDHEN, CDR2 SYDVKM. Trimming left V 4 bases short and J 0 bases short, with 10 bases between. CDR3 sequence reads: CASSYPLAAKNIQYF. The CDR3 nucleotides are TGTGCCAGCAGTTACCCCCTCGCAGCCAAAAACATTCAGTACTTC.

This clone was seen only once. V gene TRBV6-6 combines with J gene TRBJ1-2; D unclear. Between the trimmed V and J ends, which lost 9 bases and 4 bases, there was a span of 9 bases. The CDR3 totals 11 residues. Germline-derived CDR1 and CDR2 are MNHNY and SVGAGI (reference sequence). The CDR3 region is CASVGPYGYTF. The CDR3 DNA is TGTGCCAGTGTTGGTCCCTATGGCTACACCTTC.

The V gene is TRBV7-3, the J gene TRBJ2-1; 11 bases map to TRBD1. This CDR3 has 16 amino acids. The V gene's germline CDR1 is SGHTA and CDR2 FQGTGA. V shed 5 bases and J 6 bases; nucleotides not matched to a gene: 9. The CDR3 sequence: CASSLLGTGGFNEQFF. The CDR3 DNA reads TGTGCCAGCAGCCTCCTCGGGACAGGGGGTTTCAATGAGCAGTTCTTC.

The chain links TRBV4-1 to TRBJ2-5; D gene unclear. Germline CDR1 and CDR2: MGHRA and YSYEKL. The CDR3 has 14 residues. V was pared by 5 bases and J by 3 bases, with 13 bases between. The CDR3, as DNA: TGCGCCAGCAGCGCAATTGAGCGAGAAGAGACCCAGTACTTC. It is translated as CASSAIEREETQYF.

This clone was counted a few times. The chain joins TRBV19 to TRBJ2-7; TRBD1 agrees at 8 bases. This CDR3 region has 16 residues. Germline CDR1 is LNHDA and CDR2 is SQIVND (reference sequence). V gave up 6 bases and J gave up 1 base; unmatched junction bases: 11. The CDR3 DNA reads TGTGCCAGTAGGGCCCGACCGGACAGGGCGTCCTACGAGCAGTACTTC. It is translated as CASRARPDRASYEQYF.

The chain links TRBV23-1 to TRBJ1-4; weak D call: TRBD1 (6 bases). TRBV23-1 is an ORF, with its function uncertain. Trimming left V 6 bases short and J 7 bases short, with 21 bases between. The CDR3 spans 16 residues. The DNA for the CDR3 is TGCGCCAGCAGGTCACCCGACCCGGGGGCGCTTGAAAAACTGTTTTTT. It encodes CASRSPDPGALEKLFF.

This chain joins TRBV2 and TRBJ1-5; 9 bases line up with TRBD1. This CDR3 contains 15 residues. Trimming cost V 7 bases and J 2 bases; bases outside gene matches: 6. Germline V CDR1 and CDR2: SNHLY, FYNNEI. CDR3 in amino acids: CASTLRTGGNQPQHF. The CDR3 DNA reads TGTGCCAGCACTCTTCGGACAGGGGGCAATCAGCCCCAGCATTTT. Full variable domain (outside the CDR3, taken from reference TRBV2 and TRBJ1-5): EPEVTQTPSHQVTQMGQEVILRCVPISNHLYFYWYRQILGQKVEFLVSFYNNEISEKSEIFDDQFSVERPDGSNFTLKIRSTKLEDSAMYFCASTLRTGGNQPQHFGDGTRLSIL.

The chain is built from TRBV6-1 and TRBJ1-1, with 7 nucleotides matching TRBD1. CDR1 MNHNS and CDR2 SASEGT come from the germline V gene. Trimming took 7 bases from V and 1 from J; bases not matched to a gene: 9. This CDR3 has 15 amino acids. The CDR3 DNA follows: TGTGCCAGCAAACAAGGACAGGCTCCGAACACTGAAGCTTTCTTT. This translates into CASKQGQAPNTEAFF.

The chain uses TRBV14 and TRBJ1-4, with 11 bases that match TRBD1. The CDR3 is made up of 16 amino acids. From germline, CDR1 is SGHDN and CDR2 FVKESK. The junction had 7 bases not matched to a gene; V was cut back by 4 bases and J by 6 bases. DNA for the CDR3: TGTGCCAGCAGCCCCCAGGACAGGGGGCAGGATGAAAAACTGTTTTTT. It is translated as CASSPQDRGQDEKLFF. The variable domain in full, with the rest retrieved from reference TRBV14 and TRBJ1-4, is EAGVTQFPSHSVIEKGQTVTLRCDPISGHDNLYWYRRVMGKEIKFLLHFVKESKQDESGMPNNRFLAERTGGTYSTLKVQPAELEDSGVYFCASSPQDRGQDEKLFFGSGTQLSVL.

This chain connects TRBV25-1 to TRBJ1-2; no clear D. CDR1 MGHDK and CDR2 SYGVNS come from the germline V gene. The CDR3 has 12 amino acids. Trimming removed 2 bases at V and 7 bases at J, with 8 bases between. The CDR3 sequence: CASSEGLVGYTF. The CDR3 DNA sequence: TGTGCCAGCAGTGAAGGACTTGTTGGCTACACCTTC.

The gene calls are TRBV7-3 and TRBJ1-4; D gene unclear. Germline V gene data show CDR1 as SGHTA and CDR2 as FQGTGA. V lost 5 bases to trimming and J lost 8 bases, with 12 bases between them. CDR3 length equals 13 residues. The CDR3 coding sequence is TGTGCCAGCAGCGCAACTTTGGGGGAAAAACTGTTTTTT. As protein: CASSATLGEKLFF.

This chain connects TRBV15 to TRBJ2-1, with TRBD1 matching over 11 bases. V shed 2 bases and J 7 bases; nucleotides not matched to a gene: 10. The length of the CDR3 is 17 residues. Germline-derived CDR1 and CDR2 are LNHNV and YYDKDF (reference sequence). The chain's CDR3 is CATSRRFRDRGLNEQFF. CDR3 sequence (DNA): TGTGCCACCAGCAGAAGATTCCGGGACAGGGGGTTGAATGAGCAGTTCTTC.

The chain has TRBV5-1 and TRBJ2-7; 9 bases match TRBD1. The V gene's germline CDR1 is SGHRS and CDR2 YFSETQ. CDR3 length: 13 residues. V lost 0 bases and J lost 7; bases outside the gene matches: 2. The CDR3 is CASSLGDRGEQYF. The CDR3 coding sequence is TGCGCCAGCAGCTTGGGCGACAGGGGGGAGCAGTACTTC. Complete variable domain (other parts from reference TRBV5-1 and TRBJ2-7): KAGVTQTPRYLIKTRGQQVTLSCSPISGHRSVSWYQQTPGQGLQFLFEYFSETQRNKGNFPGRFSGRQFSNSRSEMNVSTLELGDSALYLCASSLGDRGEQYFGPGTRLTVT.

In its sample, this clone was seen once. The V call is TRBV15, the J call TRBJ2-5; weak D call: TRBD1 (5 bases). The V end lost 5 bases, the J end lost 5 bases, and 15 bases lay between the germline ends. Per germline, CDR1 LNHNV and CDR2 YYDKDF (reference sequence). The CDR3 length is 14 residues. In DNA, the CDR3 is TGTGCCACCAGCCGCAGGGTGTCGGTGGAGACCCAGTACTTC. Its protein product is CATSRRVSVETQYF.

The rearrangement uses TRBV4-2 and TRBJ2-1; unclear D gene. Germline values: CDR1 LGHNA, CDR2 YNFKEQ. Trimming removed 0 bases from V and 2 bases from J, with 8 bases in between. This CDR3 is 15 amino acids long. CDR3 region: CASSQDLQTYNEQFF. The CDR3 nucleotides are TGTGCCAGCAGCCAAGATCTACAGACCTACAATGAGCAGTTCTTC.

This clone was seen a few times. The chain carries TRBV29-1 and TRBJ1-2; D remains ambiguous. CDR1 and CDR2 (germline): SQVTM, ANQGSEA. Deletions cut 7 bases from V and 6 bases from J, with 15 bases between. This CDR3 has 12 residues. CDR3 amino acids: CSADTLSDGYTF. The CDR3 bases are TGCAGCGCTGATACTCTCTCAGATGGCTACACCTTC.

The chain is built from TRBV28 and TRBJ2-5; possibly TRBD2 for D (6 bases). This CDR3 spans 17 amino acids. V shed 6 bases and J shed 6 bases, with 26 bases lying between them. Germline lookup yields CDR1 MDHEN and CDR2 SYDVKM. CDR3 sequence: CASRRNLRDPGGQTQYF. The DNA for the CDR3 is TGTGCCAGCAGACGAAATCTCCGGGACCCCGGAGGGCAGACCCAGTACTTC.

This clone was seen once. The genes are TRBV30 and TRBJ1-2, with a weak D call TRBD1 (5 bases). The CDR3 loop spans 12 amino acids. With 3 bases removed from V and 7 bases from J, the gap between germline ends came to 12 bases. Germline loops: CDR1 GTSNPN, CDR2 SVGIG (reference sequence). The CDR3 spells CAWSLDGGGYTF. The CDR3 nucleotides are TGTGCCTGGAGCCTGGATGGGGGTGGCTACACCTTC.

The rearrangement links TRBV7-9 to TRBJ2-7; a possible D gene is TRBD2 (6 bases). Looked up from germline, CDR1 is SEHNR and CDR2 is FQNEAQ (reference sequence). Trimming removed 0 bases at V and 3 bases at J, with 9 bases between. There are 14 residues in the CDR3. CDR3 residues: CASSLAGTYYEQYF. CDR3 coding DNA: TGTGCCAGCAGCTTAGCCGGGACTTACTACGAGCAGTACTTC.

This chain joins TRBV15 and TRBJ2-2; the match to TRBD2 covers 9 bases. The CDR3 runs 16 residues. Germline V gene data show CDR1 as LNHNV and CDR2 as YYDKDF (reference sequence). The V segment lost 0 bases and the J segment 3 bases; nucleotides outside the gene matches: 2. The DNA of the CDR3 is TGTGCCACCAGCAGAGAGCGGGGGGGCCACACCGGGGAGCTGTTTTTT. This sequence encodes CATSRERGGHTGELFF.

Here the CDR3 reads CATSRDRGRNTEAFF. DNA for the CDR3: TGTGCCACCAGCAGAGACAGGGGTCGGAACACTGAAGCTTTCTTT. The chain carries TRBV15 and TRBJ1-1; a possible D gene is TRBD1 (6 bases). Per the germline V gene, CDR1 is LNHNV and CDR2 is YYDKDF (reference sequence). Trimming removed 0 bases at V and 1 base at J, with 9 bases between. The CDR3 has 15 amino acids.